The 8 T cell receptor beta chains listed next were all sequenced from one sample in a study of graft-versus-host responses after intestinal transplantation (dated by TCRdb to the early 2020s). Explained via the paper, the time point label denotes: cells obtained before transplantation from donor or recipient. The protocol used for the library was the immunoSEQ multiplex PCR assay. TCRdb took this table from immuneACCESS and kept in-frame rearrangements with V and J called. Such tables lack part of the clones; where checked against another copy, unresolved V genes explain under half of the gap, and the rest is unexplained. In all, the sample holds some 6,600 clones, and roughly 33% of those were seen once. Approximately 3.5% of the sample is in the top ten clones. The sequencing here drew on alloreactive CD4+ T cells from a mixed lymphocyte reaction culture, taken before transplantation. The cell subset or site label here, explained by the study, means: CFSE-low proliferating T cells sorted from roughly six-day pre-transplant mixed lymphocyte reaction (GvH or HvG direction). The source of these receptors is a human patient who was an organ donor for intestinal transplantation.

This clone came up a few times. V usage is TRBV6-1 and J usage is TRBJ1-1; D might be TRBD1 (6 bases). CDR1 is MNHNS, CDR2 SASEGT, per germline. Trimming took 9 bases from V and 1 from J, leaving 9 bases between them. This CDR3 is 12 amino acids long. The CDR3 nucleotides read TGTGCCAGTTTACAGGGGAACACTGAAGCTTTCTTT. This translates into CASLQGNTEAFF.

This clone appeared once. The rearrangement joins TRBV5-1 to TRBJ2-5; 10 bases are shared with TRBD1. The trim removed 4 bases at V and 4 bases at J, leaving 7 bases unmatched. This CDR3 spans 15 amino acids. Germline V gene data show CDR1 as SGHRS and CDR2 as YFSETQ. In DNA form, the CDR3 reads TGCGCCAGCAGCCCGCGCGACAGGGGGCGAGAGACCCAGTACTTC. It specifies CASSPRDRGRETQYF.

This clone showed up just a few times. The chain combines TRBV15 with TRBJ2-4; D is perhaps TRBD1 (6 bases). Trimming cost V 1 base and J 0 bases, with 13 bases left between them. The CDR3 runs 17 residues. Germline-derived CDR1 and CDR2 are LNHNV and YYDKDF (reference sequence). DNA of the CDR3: TGTGCCACCAGCAGAGTGGGGGCAGGCTTAGCCAAAAACATTCAGTACTTC. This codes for CATSRVGAGLAKNIQYF.

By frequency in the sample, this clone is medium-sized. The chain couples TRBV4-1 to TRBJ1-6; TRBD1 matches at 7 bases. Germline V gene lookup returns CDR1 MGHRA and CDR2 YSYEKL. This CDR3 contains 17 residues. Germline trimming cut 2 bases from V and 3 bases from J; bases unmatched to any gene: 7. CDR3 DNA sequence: TGCGCCAGCAGCCAACGCATCGACAGGGACTATAATTCACCCCTCCACTTT. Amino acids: CASSQRIDRDYNSPLHF.

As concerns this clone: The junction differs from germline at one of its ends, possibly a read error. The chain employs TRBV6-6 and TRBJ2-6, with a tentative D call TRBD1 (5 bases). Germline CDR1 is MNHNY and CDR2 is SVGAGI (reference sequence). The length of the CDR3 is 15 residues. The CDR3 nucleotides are TGTGCCAGCAGTTATGAAGGGTCTGGGGCCAATGTCCTGACTTTC. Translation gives CASSYEGSGANVLTF.

Written as DNA, the CDR3 is TGTGCCAGCAGCCAAGATCGTGGGGGGGGGAATGAAAAACTGTTTTTT. As protein: CASSQDRGGGNEKLFF. The genes are TRBV4-2 and TRBJ1-4; D is possibly TRBD1 (5 bases). Trimming took off 0 bases at V and 5 bases at J, with 13 bases between the two ends. Germline V gene data show CDR1 as LGHNA and CDR2 as YNFKEQ. The CDR3 contains 16 residues.

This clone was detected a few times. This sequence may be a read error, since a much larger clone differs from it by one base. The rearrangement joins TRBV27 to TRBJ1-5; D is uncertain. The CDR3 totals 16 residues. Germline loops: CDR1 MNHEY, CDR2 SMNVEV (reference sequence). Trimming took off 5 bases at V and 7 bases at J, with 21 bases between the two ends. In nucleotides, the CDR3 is TGTGCCAGCAGTCTGGAGGGTCAAGGCCGGAAGCAGCCCCAGCATTTT. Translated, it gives CASSLEGQGRKQPQHF.

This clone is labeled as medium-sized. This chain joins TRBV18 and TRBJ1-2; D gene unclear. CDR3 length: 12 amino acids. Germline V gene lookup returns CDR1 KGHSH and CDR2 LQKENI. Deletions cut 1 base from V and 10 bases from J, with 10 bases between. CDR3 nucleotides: TGTGCCAGCTCACCACGAGGCGGCCCCTACACCTTC. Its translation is CASSPRGGPYTF.